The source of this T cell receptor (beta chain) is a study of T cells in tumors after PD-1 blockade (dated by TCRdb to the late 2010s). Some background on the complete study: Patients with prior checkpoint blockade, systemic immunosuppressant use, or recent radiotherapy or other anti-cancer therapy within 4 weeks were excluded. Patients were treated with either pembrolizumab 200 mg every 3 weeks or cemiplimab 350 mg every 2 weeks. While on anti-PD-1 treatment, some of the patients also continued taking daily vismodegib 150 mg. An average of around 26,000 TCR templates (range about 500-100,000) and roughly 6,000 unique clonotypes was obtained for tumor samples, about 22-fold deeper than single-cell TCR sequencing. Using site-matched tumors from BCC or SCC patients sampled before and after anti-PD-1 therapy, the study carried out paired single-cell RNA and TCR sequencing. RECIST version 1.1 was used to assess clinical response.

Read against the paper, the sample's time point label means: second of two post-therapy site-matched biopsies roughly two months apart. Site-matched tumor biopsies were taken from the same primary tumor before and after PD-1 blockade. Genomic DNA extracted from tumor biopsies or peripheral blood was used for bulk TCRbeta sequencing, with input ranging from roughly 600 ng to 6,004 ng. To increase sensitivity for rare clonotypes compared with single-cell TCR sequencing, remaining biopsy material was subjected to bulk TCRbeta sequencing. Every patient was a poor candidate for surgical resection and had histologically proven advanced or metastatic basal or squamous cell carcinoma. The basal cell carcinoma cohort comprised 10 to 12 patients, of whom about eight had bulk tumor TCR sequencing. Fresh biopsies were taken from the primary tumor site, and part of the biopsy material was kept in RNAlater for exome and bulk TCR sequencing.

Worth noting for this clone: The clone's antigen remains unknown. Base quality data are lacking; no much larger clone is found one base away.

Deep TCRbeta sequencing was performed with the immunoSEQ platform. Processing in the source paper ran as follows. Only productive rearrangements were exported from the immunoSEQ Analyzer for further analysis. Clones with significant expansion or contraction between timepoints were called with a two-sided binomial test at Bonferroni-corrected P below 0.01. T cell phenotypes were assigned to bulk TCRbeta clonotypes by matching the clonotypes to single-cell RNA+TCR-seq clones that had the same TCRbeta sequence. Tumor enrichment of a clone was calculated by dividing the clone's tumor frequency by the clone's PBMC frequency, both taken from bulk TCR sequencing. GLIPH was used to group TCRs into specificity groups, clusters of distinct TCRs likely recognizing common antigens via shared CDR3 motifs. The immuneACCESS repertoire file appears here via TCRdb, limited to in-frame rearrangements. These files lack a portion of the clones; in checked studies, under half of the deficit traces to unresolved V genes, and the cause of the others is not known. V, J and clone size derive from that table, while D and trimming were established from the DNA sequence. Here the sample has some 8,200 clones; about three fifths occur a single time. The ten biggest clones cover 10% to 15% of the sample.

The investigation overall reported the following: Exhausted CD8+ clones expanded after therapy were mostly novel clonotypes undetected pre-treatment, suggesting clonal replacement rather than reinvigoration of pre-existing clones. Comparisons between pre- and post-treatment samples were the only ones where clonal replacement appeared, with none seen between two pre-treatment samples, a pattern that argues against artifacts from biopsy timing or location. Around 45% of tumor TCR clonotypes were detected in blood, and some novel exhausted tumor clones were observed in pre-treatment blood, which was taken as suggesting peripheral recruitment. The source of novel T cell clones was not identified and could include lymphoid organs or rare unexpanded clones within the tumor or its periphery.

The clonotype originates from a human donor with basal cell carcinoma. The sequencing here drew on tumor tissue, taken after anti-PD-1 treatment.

DNA sequence: TGTGCCTGGAGTGCGCAGGGCTCCGAAGCTTTCTTT. It codes for CAWSAQGSEAFF. In this chain, TRBV30 is recombined with TRBJ1-1; TRBD1 is a weak D gene call, 5 bases matching. For CDR1 and CDR2, the germline V gene (reference sequence) lists GTSNPN and SVGIG. Between the V and J ends, shortened by 1 base and 8 bases respectively, the junction contains 11 bases. The CDR3 has 12 amino acids, counting the end cysteine and phenylalanine. The read is trimmed to its CDR3 DNA, 36 bases read in frame from base 1.